This T cell receptor (beta chain) was sequenced during a study of CD8 T cells in ankylosing spondylitis. Concerning this clonotype: Its antigen is still unknown.

Making the TCR beta libraries involved quantitative 5'-RACE with molecular barcodes. TCRdb reprocessed the 5' RACE reads with MiXCR, giving one entry per CDR3 protein. The table has 200,000 to 250,000 distinct CDR3 sequences, roughly 24% seen once; the top ten hold 5% to 7.5%. Trimming took 0 bases from V and 3 from J, leaving 12 bases between them. The germline V gene has CDR1 MNHEY and CDR2 SMNVEV (reference sequence). The CDR3 extends over 15 amino acids. Study-wide points: Significantly higher representation of disease-linked clones was reported for matched ankylosing spondylitis synovial fluid. Disease-linked clones bore a CD8+ phenotype, appearing relatively rarely in peripheral blood. Ankylosing spondylitis blood appeared to carry a characteristic TCR beta motif of seven to nine highly homologous variants.

The clonotype originates from a male donor with ankylosing spondylitis or in good health (not recorded which). The chain recombines TRBV27 with TRBJ2-7; the D gene could be TRBD1 or TRBD2 (6 bases each). The specimen was blood, either unsorted or a sorted T cell fraction (not recorded which). The CDR3 DNA follows: TGTGCCAGCAGTTTATCTCACGGGGGCGTCTACGAGCAGTACTTC. Encoded protein: CASSLSHGGVYEQYF.